Listed below are T cell receptor beta chains from one sample, sequenced in a study of T cells in localized non-small cell lung cancer. Profiling relied on immunoSEQ multiplex PCR, and the TCRdb table lists in-frame clones only, not all of them. Of under 40,000 clones listed, around nine tenths are singletons. The specimen comprised peripheral blood, sampled before any cancer treatment. Receptors were obtained from a woman aged 40 to 75 with stage I lung adenocarcinoma. Each CDR3 is given with its conserved first and last residue. D genes are given only for firm matches. Clone size is shown for a subset of rows, as once, few, many or a class of expanded clone.

clone size	V gene	J gene	D gene	CDR3 DNA	CDR3 protein
few	TRBV7-2	TRBJ2-3	.	TGTGCCAGCAGCTTAGTGTCAACGGGGGCCTTAGATACGCAGTATTTT	CASSLVSTGALDTQYF
.	TRBV9	TRBJ2-2	.	TGTGCCAGCGGCCTATCTAGGGAGGAGGGCACCGGGGAGCTGTTTTTT	CASGLSREEGTGELFF
.	TRBV15	TRBJ1-1	.	TGTGCCACCAGCAGAGATCTAGGGGCGGATGGGGCTTTCTTT	CATSRDLGADGAFF
.	TRBV19	TRBJ1-5	.	TGTGCCAGTAGTACCCCCCCGACAGGTCGAAGTGGTCGGCCCCAGCATTTT	CASSTPPTGRSGRPQHF
.	TRBV4-3	TRBJ1-6	.	TGCGCCAGCAGCCAAGATACGGATTCACCCCTCCACTTT	CASSQDTDSPLHF
.	TRBV29-1	TRBJ2-7	TRBD1	TGCAGCGTTTCCGTATCACAGGGGCCCAAGCAGTACTTC	CSVSVSQGPKQYF
.	TRBV5-8	TRBJ2-1	.	TGTGCCAGCAGCTTGGGATCCGCCACCGACAATGAGCAGTTCTTC	CASSLGSATDNEQFF
.	TRBV4-3	TRBJ2-3	TRBD2	TGCGCCAGCAGCCAAGATCCTCCGGGACTAGCGACCTCCACAGATACGCAGTATTTT	CASSQDPPGLATSTDTQYF
medium-sized	TRBV15	TRBJ1-2	.	TGTGCCACCAGCAGAGCCTCAGGGTCGGATGGCTACACCTTC	CATSRASGSDGYTF
.	TRBV7-2	TRBJ1-2	.	TGTGCCAGCAGCTTAGCGTGGGGGGCTCGAGGAGATGGCTACACCTTC	CASSLAWGARGDGYTF
.	TRBV7-2	TRBJ2-1	.	TGTGCCAGCAGCTTTAGTGGGGGGTTTGTCAATGAGCAGTTCTTC	CASSFSGGFVNEQFF
.	TRBV6-5	TRBJ2-1	.	TGTGCCAGCAGTTACTCGGAGGTTTACAATGAGCAGTTCTTC	CASSYSEVYNEQFF
.	TRBV27	TRBJ1-2	.	TGTGCCAGCAGTTTATCCGGCAGGATAAGAAATGGCTACACCTTC	CASSLSGRIRNGYTF
.	TRBV5-1	TRBJ1-1	.	TGCGCCAGCAGCTTGGCTGGACGCGGTGAAGCTTTCTTT	CASSLAGRGEAFF
.	TRBV15	TRBJ1-2	.	TGTGCCACCAGCCCCCGTGCGGCTCTCTATGGCTACACCTTC	CATSPRAALYGYTF
.	TRBV5-1	TRBJ2-3	TRBD1	TGCGCCAGCAGCCCGGGACAGGCGTACACAGATACGCAGTATTTT	CASSPGQAYTDTQYF
.	TRBV11-2	TRBJ1-2	.	TGTGCCAGCAGCTTAGGGGGCCCTGGAGGCTATGGCTACACCTTC	CASSLGGPGGYGYTF
.	TRBV11-2	TRBJ2-1	.	TGTGCCAGCAGCTTAGATGCCCGCGGGACACGAAGCTCCTACAATGAGCAGTTCTTC	CASSLDARGTRSSYNEQFF
.	TRBV27	TRBJ1-5	.	TGTGCCAGCAGTTTAAGGGGGGTCCGCGGGCAGCCCCAGCATTTT	CASSLRGVRGQPQHF
.	TRBV4-3	TRBJ2-1	TRBD2	TGCGCCAGCAGCCAAGCTACAGCGGGGCACAATGAGCAGTTCTTC	CASSQATAGHNEQFF
.	TRBV19	TRBJ2-3	TRBD1	TGTGCCAGTAGTTTACAGGGGCCGCCTGCAGATACGCAGTATTTT	CASSLQGPPADTQYF
once	TRBV9	TRBJ1-6	TRBD1	TGTGCCAGCAGCGTCGAGGGGGCTGCTAATTCACCCCTCCACTTT	CASSVEGAANSPLHF
.	TRBV12-5	TRBJ2-7	TRBD2	TGTGCTAGTGGTTTGCGCCCGTTCCTAGCGGGGGGGCACTACGAGCAGTACTTC	CASGLRPFLAGGHYEQYF
.	TRBV7-2	TRBJ1-2	.	TGTGCCAGCAGCTTAAGCGACACCAACTATGGCTACACCTTC	CASSLSDTNYGYTF
.	TRBV5-6	TRBJ2-7	TRBD2	TGTGCCAGCAGCTCGGGCGGGGGTTGGTACGAGCAGTACTTC	CASSSGGGWYEQYF
.	TRBV7-8	TRBJ2-2	.	TGTGCCAGCAGCTTATCCAGGGCTATGACCGGGGAGCTGTTTTTT	CASSLSRAMTGELFF
.	TRBV2	TRBJ2-2	TRBD2	TGTGCCAACCTAAGGCCCAGCGGGGGGGCCTTAACCGGGGAGCTGTTTTTT	CANLRPSGGALTGELFF
.	TRBV6-5	TRBJ1-3	.	TGTGCCAGCAGCCCCGACTGGAGCTCTGGAAACACCATATATTTT	CASSPDWSSGNTIYF
.	TRBV6-5	TRBJ2-7	TRBD1	TGTGCCAGCAGAACACAGGGGGCCGTTGAGGACGAGCAGTACTTC	CASRTQGAVEDEQYF
.	TRBV7-8	TRBJ1-2	.	TGTGCCAGCAGCTTAGGGGGGCCGGGTCGGGGCTACACCTTC	CASSLGGPGRGYTF
.	TRBV29-1	TRBJ1-2	TRBD1	TGCAGCGTTGAAGACTGGGCAGGGGGCGACTATGGCTACACCTTC	CSVEDWAGGDYGYTF
.	TRBV7-9	TRBJ2-5	TRBD2	TGTGCCAGCAGCTCGACCGGGGGGGCCGAGACCCAGTACTTC	CASSSTGGAETQYF
.	TRBV28	TRBJ2-3	.	TGTGCCAGCAGTTTTGGCTCGGTAATGGCAGATACGCAGTATTTT	CASSFGSVMADTQYF
.	TRBV7-2	TRBJ2-5	.	TGTGCCAGCAGCTTAGGTGTCTCCCAGTACTTC	CASSLGVSQYF
once	TRBV5-1	TRBJ2-3	TRBD2	TGCGCCAGCAGTACGACTAGCGGGGGGGCGGATACGCAGTATTTT	CASSTTSGGADTQYF
.	TRBV10-3	TRBJ2-5	TRBD1	TGTGCCATCAGTGTTCGACAGGGTAGAGAGACCCAGTACTTC	CAISVRQGRETQYF
.	TRBV7-2	TRBJ2-1	TRBD2	TGTGCCAGCAGCCCCGGACTAGCTTCAAATGAGCAGTTCTTC	CASSPGLASNEQFF
.	TRBV4-2	TRBJ2-5	TRBD2	TGTGCCAGCAGCCAAGATCGCCTAGCGGGGTCTACCCAGTACTTC	CASSQDRLAGSTQYF
few	TRBV5-4	TRBJ2-2	.	TGTGCCAGCAGCAGTGGGGGACAGAACACCGGGGAGCTGTTTTTT	CASSSGGQNTGELFF
.	TRBV29-1	TRBJ1-2	TRBD1	TGCAGCGTTGAAGATCTTAGGGGACAGGGGCACAGGGACTATGGCTACACCTTC	CSVEDLRGQGHRDYGYTF
.	TRBV5-6	TRBJ2-5	TRBD1	TGTGCCAGCAGCTTGGTTGGCCCCTTTACCGGGACAGCCGTTGAGACCCAGTACTTC	CASSLVGPFTGTAVETQYF
.	TRBV9	TRBJ2-7	TRBD2	TGTGCCAGCAGCGGTGGAGTATGGCGGGGGAGGTTCCACGAGCAGTACTTC	CASSGGVWRGRFHEQYF
.	TRBV5-4	TRBJ1-4	.	TGTGCCAGCAGCTTGGCAGGAGGGCAGGGTGAAAAACTGTTTTTT	CASSLAGGQGEKLFF
.	TRBV20-1	TRBJ2-1	.	TGCAGTGCTGGGGACTCGGGGTCGCAGTTCTTC	CSAGDSGSQFF
.	TRBV29-1	TRBJ1-1	.	TGCAGCGTTGAATGGGCGAAGCCGAACACTGAAGCTTTCTTT	CSVEWAKPNTEAFF
.	TRBV12-5	TRBJ2-5	.	TGTGCTAGCCAGAAGGGGGTATTGGAGACCCAGTACTTC	CASQKGVLETQYF
.	TRBV4-3	TRBJ2-7	TRBD2	TGCGCCAGCAGCCACGATAGCGGGGGGCAGGGAGGGCAGTACTTC	CASSHDSGGQGGQYF
.	TRBV27	TRBJ2-4	.	TGTGCCAGCAGTTTATACGGGGGGACATTAGCCAAAAACATTCAGTACTTC	CASSLYGGTLAKNIQYF